Presented here are 29 T cell receptor beta chains from one specimen sequenced in a study of cytomegalovirus exposure and HLA in healthy donors. 13 Jbeta primers and 60 Vbeta primers were used for the PCR. Assay: immunoSEQ multiplex PCR; the TCRdb copy retains only in-frame clones and omits some. The sample has more than 45,000 clones, 70% to 85% seen once. The sequenced sample consisted of PBMCs. The receptors originated from a man aged 45-60 years in good health and CMV-seronegative.

V usage is TRBV18 and J usage is TRBJ1-6; D is ambiguous. The CDR3 sequence is 16 residues long. V was clipped by 2 bases and J by 5 bases, with 13 bases between them. CDR1 and CDR2 from the germline V gene are KGHSH and LQKENI. The CDR3 DNA sequence: TGTGCCAGCTCACCAGGTTCGGGTCAGCATAATTCACCCCTCCACTTT. It translates to CASSPGSGQHNSPLHF. The variable domain in full, with the rest retrieved from reference TRBV18 and TRBJ1-6, is NAGVMQNPRHLVRRRGQEARLRCSPMKGHSHVYWYRQLPEEGLKFMVYLQKENIIDESGMPKERFSAEFPKEGPSILRIQQVVRGDSAAYFCASSPGSGQHNSPLHFGNGTRLTVT.

V usage is TRBV5-1 and J usage is TRBJ2-1; 14 nucleotides match TRBD2. The CDR3 has 15 amino acids. V lost 4 bases, J lost 9 bases, and 6 bases stayed unmatched. CDR1 and CDR2 from the germline V gene are SGHRS and YFSETQ. Here the CDR3 reads CASSVTSGGAPEQFF. CDR3 nucleotides: TGCGCCAGCAGCGTGACTAGCGGGGGGGCCCCTGAGCAGTTCTTC.

This clone was seen more than once but under ten times. The CDR3 nucleotides read TGTGCCAGCAGCCCCCGTAGCGGGGGTACCACCTACAATGAGCAGTTCTTC. It specifies CASSPRSGGTTYNEQFF. V and J are TRBV11-2 and TRBJ2-1, with 9 bases fitting TRBD2. Unmatched junction bases numbered 10, after V lost 5 bases and J lost 2 bases. This CDR3 is built from 17 residues. Germline CDR1 SGHAT, CDR2 FQNNGV. Together with reference TRBV11-2 and TRBJ2-1, the CDR3 gives the full variable domain: EAGVAQSPRYKIIEKRQSVAFWCNPISGHATLYWYQQILGQGPKLLIQFQNNGVVDDSQLPKDRFSAERLKGVDSTLKIQPAKLEDSAVYLCASSPRSGGTTYNEQFFGPGTRLTVL.

The table lists this clone with a count of one. V is TRBV19 and J is TRBJ1-6, with 10 bases identical to TRBD1. V dropped 6 bases and J dropped 6; count of bases not matched to a gene: 8. The CDR3 is 16 amino acids. Germline CDR1 is LNHDA and CDR2 is SQIVND (reference sequence). The chain's CDR3 is CASRRQGAVSNSPLHF. The CDR3 DNA reads TGTGCCAGTAGGAGACAGGGGGCGGTTTCTAATTCACCCCTCCACTTT. Full variable domain (missing parts from reference TRBV19 and TRBJ1-6): DGGITQSPKYLFRKEGQNVTLSCEQNLNHDAMYWYRQDPGQGLRLIYYSQIVNDFQKGDIAEGYSVSREKKESFPLTVTSAQKNPTAFYLCASRRQGAVSNSPLHFGNGTRLTVT.

This clone was counted a few times. The rearrangement uses TRBV6-5 and TRBJ1-1; TRBD1 might be the D (5 bases). Per germline, CDR1 MNHEY and CDR2 SVGAGI. V was trimmed by 6 bases and J by 2 bases, leaving 16 bases between them. The CDR3 totals 15 residues. CDR3: CASRTISGQNTEAFF. CDR3 DNA: TGTGCCAGCAGAACTATCTCCGGACAAAACACTGAAGCTTTCTTT.

The rearrangement links TRBV30 to TRBJ1-1; TRBD1 matches 7 bases. CDR1 GTSNPN and CDR2 SVGIG come from the germline V gene (reference sequence). CDR3 length: 14 residues. J lost 4 bases, V lost 0 bases, and 5 bases had no gene match. CDR3 protein: CAWSVLQGGTEAFF. The DNA for the CDR3 is TGTGCCTGGAGTGTACTGCAGGGGGGCACTGAAGCTTTCTTT.

The CDR3 bases are TGTGCCAGCAGTACGGGGTCGAGGAACACTGAAGCTTTCTTT. It translates to CASSTGSRNTEAFF. The genes are TRBV6-5 and TRBJ1-1; D not resolved. Trimming took 5 bases from V and 1 from J, leaving 11 bases between them. In germline, CDR1 is MNHEY, CDR2 SVGAGI. The CDR3 spans 14 residues.

V and J are TRBV5-6 and TRBJ2-5, with 7 nucleotides matching TRBD1. Gene TRBJ2-7 matches the end of the DNA better, so the J call may be wrong. Germline CDR1 is SGHDT and CDR2 is YYEEEE. The CDR3 contains 12 residues. CDR3 nucleotide sequence: TGTGCCAGCAGAGCCTACAGGGGCGAGCAGTACTTC. Translation: CASRAYRGEQYF.

This sequence joins TRBV7-9 and TRBJ2-2; no reliable D call. The CDR3 consists of 15 residues. Germline values: CDR1 SEHNR, CDR2 FQNEAQ (reference sequence). Trimming took 6 bases from V and 6 from J, leaving 17 bases between them. DNA of the CDR3: TGTGCCAGCAGTCCGACCCTAGACTCCGCCGGGGAGCTGTTTTTT. Amino acid sequence: CASSPTLDSAGELFF.

This chain links TRBV30 with TRBJ2-5, with TRBD1 identical over 7 bases. Near its end, the DNA agrees better with TRBJ2-7, so the J call may be wrong. The CDR3 length is 15 residues. The V gene's germline CDR1 is GTSNPN and CDR2 SVGIG (reference sequence). The CDR3 spells CAWRGRGWSRGEQYF. As DNA, the CDR3 is TGTGCCTGGAGGGGCAGGGGGTGGAGTCGGGGCGAGCAGTACTTC.

This chain uses TRBV6-5 with TRBJ2-3; TRBD2 is a possible D gene (6 bases). Germline V gives CDR1 MNHEY, CDR2 SVGAGI. V was shortened by 4 bases and J by 6 bases, with 14 bases between the two germline ends. This CDR3 has 14 residues. The chain's CDR3 is CASSSRDGGDTQYF. The CDR3 DNA follows: TGTGCCAGCAGTTCCAGGGACGGGGGTGATACGCAGTATTTT.

V and J are TRBV5-1 and TRBJ2-7; 9 nucleotides align to TRBD2. The V gene's germline CDR1 is SGHRS and CDR2 YFSETQ. This CDR3 has 15 amino acids. V lost 5 bases to trimming and J lost 0 bases; unmatched junction nucleotides: 6. CDR3 region: CASSFSGGTSYEQYF. In DNA form, the CDR3 reads TGCGCCAGCAGTTTTAGCGGGGGAACCTCCTACGAGCAGTACTTC.

The chain is built from TRBV14 and TRBJ1-6; possible D gene TRBD1, 6 bases. The V gene's germline CDR1 is SGHDN and CDR2 FVKESK. This CDR3 has 17 residues. Trimming took 1 base from V and 1 from J, leaving 11 bases between them. CDR3 protein: CASSQVVGGSYNSPLHF. CDR3 DNA sequence: TGTGCCAGCAGCCAAGTGGTAGGGGGATCCTATAATTCACCCCTCCACTTT.

CDR3 amino acids: CASIGTSLTDTQYF. The CDR3 bases are TGTGCCAGCATCGGGACTAGCCTCACAGATACGCAGTATTTT. V usage is TRBV25-1 and J usage is TRBJ2-3, with TRBD2 matching 9 bases. The germline V gene encodes CDR1 MGHDK and CDR2 SYGVNS. CDR3 length: 14 amino acids. V was clipped by 7 bases and J by 2 bases; unmatched bases: 4.

The rearrangement links TRBV5-6 to TRBJ1-2; D is unclear. Germline V gives CDR1 SGHDT, CDR2 YYEEEE. The CDR3 consists of 15 residues. V lost 0 bases to trimming and J lost 1 base, with 10 bases between them. The CDR3 bases are TGTGCCAGCAGCTTGGGAGGAGTACTTAACTATGGCTACACCTTC. Its translation: CASSLGGVLNYGYTF.

The chain couples TRBV6-5 to TRBJ2-3; 8 positions match TRBD2. This CDR3 comprises 13 residues. CDR1 MNHEY and CDR2 SVGAGI come from the germline V gene. The V gene end was trimmed by 7 bases and the J gene end by 10 bases; junction bases not matched to a gene: 10. The DNA for the CDR3 is TGTGCCAGCAACCAGGGAGGGCGGGGGGCGCAGTATTTT. Its translation: CASNQGGRGAQYF.

This clone was seen just once. This chain uses TRBV11-2 with TRBJ2-1; 10 bases agree with TRBD2. CDR3 length: 15 amino acids. After removal of 5 bases from V and 9 bases from J, the junction contained 10 bases not matched to a gene. Germline V CDR1 and CDR2: SGHAT, FQNNGV. CDR3 amino acids: CASSHSGGLGIEQFF. The CDR3 bases are TGTGCCAGCAGCCATAGCGGGGGGTTAGGGATTGAGCAGTTCTTC.

The chain links TRBV7-8 to TRBJ2-2; 10 nucleotides align to TRBD1. The CDR3 runs 14 residues. Germline values: CDR1 SGHVS, CDR2 FQNEAQ. V trimming: 8 bases; J trimming: 6 bases; junction bases outside the gene matches: 6. As DNA, the CDR3 is TGTGCCAGCGGGGGACAGGGGAGGTCCGGGGAGCTGTTTTTT. Translation gives CASGGQGRSGELFF.

This clone showed up just once. V and J are TRBV5-4 and TRBJ2-7, with 7 bases fitting TRBD2. Trimming cost V 4 bases and J 6 bases; bases outside gene matches: 7. Germline CDR1 SGHNT, CDR2 YYREEE (reference sequence). CDR3 length: 13 residues. CDR3: CASSAGLVREQYF. CDR3 sequence (DNA): TGTGCCAGCAGCGCCGGACTAGTTCGCGAGCAGTACTTC.

The V gene is TRBV9, the J gene TRBJ1-2; TRBD1 agrees at 8 bases. Trimming at V came to 4 bases and at J to 6 bases, leaving 5 bases not matched to a gene. The germline V gene has CDR1 SGDLS and CDR2 YYNGEE. The CDR3 loop spans 13 amino acids. For the CDR3, the DNA is TGTGCCAGCAGCCTCCGGACAGGGAATGGCTACACCTTC. It yields the protein CASSLRTGNGYTF.

The chain has TRBV5-6 and TRBJ1-2; 9 bases are shared with TRBD1. V trimming: 5 bases; J trimming: 3 bases; junction bases outside the gene matches: 5. Germline CDR1 reads SGHDT; CDR2 reads YYEEEE. The CDR3 loop spans 14 amino acids. CDR3 DNA sequence: TGTGCCAGCAGTCCCGGGACAGGGTACTATGGCTACACCTTC. Its translation: CASSPGTGYYGYTF.

This clone has a single count. This chain uses TRBV5-1 with TRBJ2-3, with a tentative D call TRBD1 (6 bases). Germline values: CDR1 SGHRS, CDR2 YFSETQ. Trimming stripped 4 bases from V and 6 bases from J, with 18 bases between. There are 15 residues in the CDR3. The CDR3 reads CASSPDRFKSDTQYF. The CDR3, as DNA: TGCGCCAGCAGCCCCGACAGGTTCAAATCGGATACGCAGTATTTT.

The J gene is TRBJ2-3, the V gene TRBV19; 9 positions agree with TRBD1. With V trimmed by 1 base and J by 5 bases, 4 bases remained unmatched. The CDR3 has 15 residues. From germline, CDR1 is LNHDA and CDR2 SQIVND (reference sequence). This CDR3 is CASSIAGQGIDTQYF. CDR3 DNA sequence: TGTGCCAGTAGTATAGCGGGACAGGGTATAGATACGCAGTATTTT. Filled out from reference TRBV19 and TRBJ2-3, the complete variable domain reads DGGITQSPKYLFRKEGQNVTLSCEQNLNHDAMYWYRQDPGQGLRLIYYSQIVNDFQKGDIAEGYSVSREKKESFPLTVTSAQKNPTAFYLCASSIAGQGIDTQYFGPGTRLTVL.

The CDR3 DNA reads TGTGCCAGCAGCTCAGGGGGTCTAGCCTACAATGAGCAGTTCTTC. It is translated as CASSSGGLAYNEQFF. The V gene is TRBV7-2, the J gene TRBJ2-1, with 7 bases lining up with TRBD1. Germline trimming cut 4 bases from V and 2 bases from J; bases unmatched to any gene: 5. Germline V lookup: CDR1 SGHTA, CDR2 FQGNSA. This CDR3 spans 15 amino acids.

The V and J genes are TRBV4-1 and TRBJ2-5, with 9 bases lining up with TRBD1. Germline V gene data show CDR1 as MGHRA and CDR2 as YSYEKL. This CDR3 region has 15 residues. V trimming: 4 bases; J trimming: 1 base; junction bases outside the gene matches: 4. The CDR3 region is CASSPGQGIQETQYF. For the CDR3, the DNA is TGCGCCAGCAGCCCCGGACAGGGGATCCAAGAGACCCAGTACTTC.

The chain links TRBV10-3 to TRBJ1-1, with D maybe TRBD1 (6 bases). The CDR3 sequence is 14 residues long. Trimming shortened V by 7 bases and J by 3 bases, and 15 bases separated the two germline ends. CDR1 and CDR2 (germline): ENHRY, SYGVKD. In nucleotides, the CDR3 is TGTGCCATCAACAGCCAGGGGATGGACACTGAAGCTTTCTTT. The encoded protein is CAINSQGMDTEAFF.

The rearrangement uses TRBV19 and TRBJ1-4, with 12 bases aligning to TRBD1. CDR1 and CDR2 from the germline V gene are LNHDA and SQIVND (reference sequence). With 10 bases clipped from V and 7 bases from J, the junction kept 13 bases outside the gene matches. The CDR3 contains 16 residues. The CDR3 DNA reads as TGTGCCACCCGACTTTCCGGGACAGGGGGCGTTGAAAAACTGTTTTTT. The encoded protein is CATRLSGTGGVEKLFF.

The chain couples TRBV19 to TRBJ2-1; 14 bases map to TRBD2. The CDR3 contains 15 residues. Germline V gives CDR1 LNHDA, CDR2 SQIVND (reference sequence). The trim removed 9 bases at V and 0 bases at J, leaving 1 base unmatched. CDR3 in DNA: TGTGCCAGCGGACTAGCGGGGGGCTCCTACAATGAGCAGTTCTTC. Its protein is CASGLAGGSYNEQFF.

The DNA for the CDR3 is TGTGCCTGGAGTGTACTGCGGGGGACGAACACCGGGGAGCTGTTTTTT. Amino acid sequence: CAWSVLRGTNTGELFF. This sequence joins TRBV30 and TRBJ2-2; the match to TRBD2 covers 7 bases. This CDR3 comprises 16 residues. Unmatched junction bases numbered 4, after V lost 0 bases and J lost 0 bases. Germline V gene sequence: CDR1 GTSNPN, CDR2 SVGIG (reference sequence). The whole variable domain, remainder taken from reference TRBV30 and TRBJ2-2, is SQTIHQWPATLVQPVGSPLSLECTVEGTSNPNLYWYRQAAGRGLQLLFYSVGIGQISSEVPQNLSASRPQDRQFILSSKKLLLSDSGFYLCAWSVLRGTNTGELFFGEGSRLTVL.